These T cell receptor beta chains were read from a single sample in a study of cytomegalovirus exposure and HLA in healthy donors. Clones were read by immunoSEQ multiplex PCR, and TCRdb kept only the in-frame ones, dropping some. The data contain more than 95,000 clones, 70% to 90% of them singletons. Sequencing input: PBMCs. Receptors originate from a woman under 30 in good health and CMV-seronegative. Both conserved end residues are part of each CDR3. D genes are given only for firm matches. Where a row states a size, it is once, few, many or the class of an expanded clone; other rows omit it.

D	V	J	size	DNA	CDR3
-	TRBV28	TRBJ1-1	-	TGTGCCAGCAGTTTACAGGGCGGGAACACTGAAGCTTTCTTT	CASSLQGGNTEAFF
-	TRBV30	TRBJ1-1	-	TGTGCCTGGAGTGCTCAGCGGGGGTTCACTGAAGCTTTCTTT	CAWSAQRGFTEAFF
-	TRBV30	TRBJ1-6	-	TGTGCCTGCAGTGGGAGCAGGGTATCAGGGACCTATAATTCACCCCTCCACTTT	CACSGSRVSGTYNSPLHF
TRBD2	TRBV10-2	TRBJ2-7	-	TGCGCCAGCAGATATACTAGCGGAAAATCCTACGAGCAGTACTTC	CASRYTSGKSYEQYF
TRBD2	TRBV5-1	TRBJ2-3	-	TGCGCCAGCAGCTTGGGACTAGCGGACGCTAGCACAGATACGCAGTATTTT	CASSLGLADASTDTQYF
-	TRBV2	TRBJ2-3	-	TGTGCCAGCAGTGATGGACAGTACTCGGGTGGGCAGTATTTT	CASSDGQYSGGQYF
TRBD2	TRBV7-2	TRBJ2-4	-	TGTGCCAGCAGCTTAACCCCTAGCGGGAGCGGCAGAGCCAAAAACATTCAGTACTTC	CASSLTPSGSGRAKNIQYF
-	TRBV18	TRBJ1-1	-	TGTGCCAGCTCACCAACAGGGCCAGGGATGAACACTGAAGCTTTCTTT	CASSPTGPGMNTEAFF
-	TRBV2	TRBJ1-1	-	TGTGCCAGCCCCTCGGGGGTGGATGAAGCTTTCTTT	CASPSGVDEAFF
-	TRBV5-1	TRBJ1-1	-	TGCGCCAGCAGCTCCTCGGTAAACACTGAAGCTTTCTTT	CASSSSVNTEAFF
TRBD2	TRBV5-1	TRBJ2-1	-	TGCGCCAGCAGCTTGGTGACTAGCGGTAACAATGAGCAGTTCTTC	CASSLVTSGNNEQFF
-	TRBV21-1	TRBJ1-2	-	TGTGCCAGCAGCAAAGGAGCCGGGACAGGGGGCATCTATGGCTACACCTTC	CASSKGAGTGGIYGYTF
-	TRBV9	TRBJ2-7	-	TGTGCCAGCAGCGTAGCACACAGTGCGCTGCCCTACGAGCAGTACTTC	CASSVAHSALPYEQYF
TRBD1	TRBV10-3	TRBJ1-5	-	TGTGCCATCAGTGGACAGGGGCAAGGGAGCAATCAGCCCCAGCATTTT	CAISGQGQGSNQPQHF
TRBD2	TRBV7-9	TRBJ2-7	few	TGTGCCAGCAGCTCCAGAGTAGCGGGCGCAAGAGGCTACGAGCAGTACTTC	CASSSRVAGARGYEQYF
-	TRBV7-9	TRBJ2-5	-	TGTGCCAGCAGCCCACGCTTCGGTCTCTCGGAGACCCAGTACTTC	CASSPRFGLSETQYF
TRBD1	TRBV11-2	TRBJ1-2	-	TGTGCCAGCAGCTTATGGGGACAGGGAAATGGCTACACCTTC	CASSLWGQGNGYTF
-	TRBV9	TRBJ2-5	few	TGTGCCAGCAGCGCTGGAGAGCGGAGTCAAGAGACCCAGTACTTC	CASSAGERSQETQYF
TRBD2	TRBV7-8	TRBJ2-7	-	TGTGCCAGCAGCTCCCCGACTTACCTAGCGGGAGTGGGGCAAAACTACGAGCAGTACTTC	CASSSPTYLAGVGQNYEQYF
-	TRBV5-1	TRBJ2-6	-	TGCGCCAGCAGCTTGGAGACAGGCCCCACTGGGGCCAACGTCCTGACTTTC	CASSLETGPTGANVLTF
-	TRBV28	TRBJ1-1	-	TGTGCCAGCAGTTTACCCGGAAGGGGAGCTTTCTTT	CASSLPGRGAFF
TRBD1	TRBV5-5	TRBJ1-2	-	TGTGCCAGCAGCTTGGGGAGGGACAGGGCTAATGGCTACACCTTC	CASSLGRDRANGYTF
-	TRBV27	TRBJ2-2	-	TGTGCCAGCAGTTTTGCGGGGGCGGGAGGGGAGCTGTTTTTT	CASSFAGAGGELFF
-	TRBV7-7	TRBJ2-3	-	TGTGCCAGCAGCGTCGGGACTAGCACAGATACGCAGTATTTT	CASSVGTSTDTQYF
-	TRBV6-1	TRBJ1-5	-	TGTGCCAGCAAGGACAATAGCAATCAGCCCCAGCATTTT	CASKDNSNQPQHF
TRBD1	TRBV25-1	TRBJ1-4	once	TGTGCCAGCAGTGCAAAGGGGGCGGGACGGGCTGAAAAACTGTTTTTT	CASSAKGAGRAEKLFF
TRBD2	TRBV5-1	TRBJ2-7	-	TGCGCCAGCAGCTTGGGGGCTAGCGGAACCTACGAGCAGTACTTC	CASSLGASGTYEQYF
-	TRBV27	TRBJ2-3	-	TGTGCCAGCAGCCGGTCCGGTGCAGATACGCAGTATTTT	CASSRSGADTQYF
TRBD2	TRBV27	TRBJ2-7	-	TGTGCCAGCAGGCCATTGGGGACTATCCTCTACGAGCAGTACTTC	CASRPLGTILYEQYF
TRBD2	TRBV4-3	TRBJ2-1	-	TGCGCCAGCAGCCAAGAGTATATCCTAGCGGGAGGCTCCCTCTACAATGAGCAGTTCTTC	CASSQEYILAGGSLYNEQFF
TRBD1	TRBV9	TRBJ2-7	-	TGTGCCAGCAGCGCCCGGGACAGGGGGTACGAGCAGTACTTC	CASSARDRGYEQYF
TRBD1	TRBV27	TRBJ2-3	-	TGTGCCAGCAGTACAGGACAGGGAGCCTCTAGCACAGATACGCAGTATTTT	CASSTGQGASSTDTQYF
TRBD2	TRBV30	TRBJ2-1	-	TGTGCCTCTTACCTGGGACTAGCGGGAGACTCCTACAATGAGCAGTTCTTC	CASYLGLAGDSYNEQFF
-	TRBV5-4	TRBJ1-2	-	TGTGCCAGCAGCTTTCCCGCAGGGGAATTCGGCTACACCTTC	CASSFPAGEFGYTF
TRBD2	TRBV28	TRBJ2-2	-	TGTGCCAGCAGTTTATCGGGACTAGCGGGACGCACCGGGGAGCTGTTTTTT	CASSLSGLAGRTGELFF
-	TRBV19	TRBJ1-2	-	TGTGCCAGTAGTATAGGGCAGGGAGGCCACCGCTATGGCTACACCTTC	CASSIGQGGHRYGYTF